Below, one T cell receptor (beta chain) is given with its context. The V gene's germline CDR1 is SGDLS and CDR2 YYNGEE. Trimming removed 0 bases at V and 3 bases at J, with 10 bases between. The CDR3 is made up of 14 amino acids. The assay was immunoSEQ multiplex PCR, and TCRdb's table has in-frame clones only and misses some. The sample consists of approximately 65,000 clones, 85% to 95% of them appearing once. The data derive from a study of T cell changes during pregnancy in multiple sclerosis. The origin of this receptor is a female donor in good health, enrolled as a control in a pregnancy study. The J gene is TRBJ2-7, the V gene TRBV9; D is possibly TRBD1 (5 bases). The starting material was CD8+ T cells from peripheral blood mononuclear cells, obtained in the third trimester of pregnancy. CDR3 region: CASSVGTGNYEQYF. The CDR3 DNA sequence: TGTGCCAGCAGCGTAGGAACAGGTAACTACGAGCAGTACTTC.